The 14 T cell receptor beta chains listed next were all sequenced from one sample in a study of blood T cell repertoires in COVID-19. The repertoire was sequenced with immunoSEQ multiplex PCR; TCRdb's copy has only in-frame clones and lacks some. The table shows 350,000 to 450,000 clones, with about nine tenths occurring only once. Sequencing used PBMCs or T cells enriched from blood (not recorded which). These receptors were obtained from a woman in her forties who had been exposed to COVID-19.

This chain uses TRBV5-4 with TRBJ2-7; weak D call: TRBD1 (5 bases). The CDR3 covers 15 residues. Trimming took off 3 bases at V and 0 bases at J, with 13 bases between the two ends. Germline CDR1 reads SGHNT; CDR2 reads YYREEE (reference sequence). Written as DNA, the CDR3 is TGTGCCAGCAGCTCACCAGGGCGTAGCTCCTACGAGCAGTACTTC. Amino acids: CASSSPGRSSYEQYF.

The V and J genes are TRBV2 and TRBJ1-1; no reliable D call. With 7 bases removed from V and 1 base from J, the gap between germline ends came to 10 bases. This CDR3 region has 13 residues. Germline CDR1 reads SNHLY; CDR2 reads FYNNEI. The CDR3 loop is CASKSTENTEAFF. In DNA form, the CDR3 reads TGTGCCAGCAAAAGTACAGAGAACACTGAAGCTTTCTTT. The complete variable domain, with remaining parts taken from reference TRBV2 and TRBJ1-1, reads EPEVTQTPSHQVTQMGQEVILRCVPISNHLYFYWYRQILGQKVEFLVSFYNNEISEKSEIFDDQFSVERPDGSNFTLKIRSTKLEDSAMYFCASKSTENTEAFFGQGTRLTVV.

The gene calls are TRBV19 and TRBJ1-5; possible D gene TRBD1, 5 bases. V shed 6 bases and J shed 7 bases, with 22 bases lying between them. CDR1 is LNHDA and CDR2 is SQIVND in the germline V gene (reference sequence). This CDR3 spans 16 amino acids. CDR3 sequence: CASRPRSGDSGQPQHF. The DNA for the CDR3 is TGTGCCAGTAGACCTAGATCCGGGGACTCGGGACAGCCCCAGCATTTT.

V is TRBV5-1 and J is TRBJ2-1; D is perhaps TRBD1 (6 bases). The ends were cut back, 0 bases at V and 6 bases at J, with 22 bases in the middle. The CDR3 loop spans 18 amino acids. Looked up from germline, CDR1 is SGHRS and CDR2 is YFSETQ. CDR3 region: CASSLGDRPYTILNEQFF. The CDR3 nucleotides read TGCGCCAGCAGCTTGGGAGACAGGCCTTATACTATACTCAATGAGCAGTTCTTC. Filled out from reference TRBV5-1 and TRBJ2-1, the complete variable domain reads KAGVTQTPRYLIKTRGQQVTLSCSPISGHRSVSWYQQTPGQGLQFLFEYFSETQRNKGNFPGRFSGRQFSNSRSEMNVSTLELGDSALYLCASSLGDRPYTILNEQFFGPGTRLTVL.

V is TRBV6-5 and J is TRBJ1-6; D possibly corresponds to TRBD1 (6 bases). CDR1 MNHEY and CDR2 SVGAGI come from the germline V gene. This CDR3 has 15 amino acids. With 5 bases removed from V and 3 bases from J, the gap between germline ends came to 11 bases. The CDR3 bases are TGTGCCAGCAGTCTCTTGGACAGCTATAATTCACCCCTCCACTTT. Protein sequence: CASSLLDSYNSPLHF.

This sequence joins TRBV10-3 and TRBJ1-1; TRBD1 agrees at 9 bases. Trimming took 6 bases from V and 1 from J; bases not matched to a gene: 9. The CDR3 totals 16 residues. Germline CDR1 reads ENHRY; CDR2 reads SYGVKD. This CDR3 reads CAISPGTGLGNTEAFF. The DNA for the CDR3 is TGTGCCATCAGCCCGGGGACAGGGTTGGGGAACACTGAAGCTTTCTTT.

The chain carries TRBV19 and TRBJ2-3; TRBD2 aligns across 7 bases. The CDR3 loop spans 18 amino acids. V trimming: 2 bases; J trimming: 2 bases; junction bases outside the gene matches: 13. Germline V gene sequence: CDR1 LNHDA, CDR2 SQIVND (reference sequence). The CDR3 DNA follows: TGTGCCAGTAGTATATCCCCCGGGAGGCCTCCACTCACAGATACGCAGTATTTT. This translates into CASSISPGRPPLTDTQYF.

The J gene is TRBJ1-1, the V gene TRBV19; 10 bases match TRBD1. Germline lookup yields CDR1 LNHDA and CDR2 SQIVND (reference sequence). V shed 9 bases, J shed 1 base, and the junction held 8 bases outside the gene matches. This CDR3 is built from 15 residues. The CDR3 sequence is CASTGTGAPNTEAFF. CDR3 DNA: TGTGCCAGCACCGGGACAGGGGCTCCGAACACTGAAGCTTTCTTT.

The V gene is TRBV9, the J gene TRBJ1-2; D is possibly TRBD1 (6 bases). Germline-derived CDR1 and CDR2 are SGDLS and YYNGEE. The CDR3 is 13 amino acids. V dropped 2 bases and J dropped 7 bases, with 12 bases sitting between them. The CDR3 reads CASSVGGAAGYTF. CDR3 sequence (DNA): TGTGCCAGCAGCGTTGGGGGGGCTGCTGGCTACACCTTC.

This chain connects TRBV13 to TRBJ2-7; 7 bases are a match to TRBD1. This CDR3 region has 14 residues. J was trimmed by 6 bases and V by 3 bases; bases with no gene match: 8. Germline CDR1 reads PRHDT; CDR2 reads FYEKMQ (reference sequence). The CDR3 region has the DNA TGTGCCAGCAGCTTGAAGGGGACAGTAATCGAGCAGTACTTC. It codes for CASSLKGTVIEQYF.

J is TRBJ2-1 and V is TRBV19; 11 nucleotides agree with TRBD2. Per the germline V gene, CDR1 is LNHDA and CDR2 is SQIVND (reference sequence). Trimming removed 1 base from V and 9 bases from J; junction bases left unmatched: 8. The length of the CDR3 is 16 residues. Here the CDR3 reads CASSIVLAGGTGEQFF. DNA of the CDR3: TGTGCCAGTAGTATAGTCCTAGCGGGAGGAACCGGTGAGCAGTTCTTC. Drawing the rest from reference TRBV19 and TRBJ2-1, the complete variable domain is DGGITQSPKYLFRKEGQNVTLSCEQNLNHDAMYWYRQDPGQGLRLIYYSQIVNDFQKGDIAEGYSVSREKKESFPLTVTSAQKNPTAFYLCASSIVLAGGTGEQFFGPGTRLTVL.

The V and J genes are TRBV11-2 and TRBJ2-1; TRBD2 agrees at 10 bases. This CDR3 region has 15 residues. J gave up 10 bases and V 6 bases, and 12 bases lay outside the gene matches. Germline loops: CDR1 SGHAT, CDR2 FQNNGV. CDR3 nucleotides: TGTGCCAGCAGACAACCGGGACTAGCGTTCTCAGAGCAGTTCTTC. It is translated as CASRQPGLAFSEQFF.

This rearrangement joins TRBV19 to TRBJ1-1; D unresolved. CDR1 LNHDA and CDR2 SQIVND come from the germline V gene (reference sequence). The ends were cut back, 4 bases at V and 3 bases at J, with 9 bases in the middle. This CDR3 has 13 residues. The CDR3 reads CASSRRRHTEAFF. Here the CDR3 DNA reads TGTGCCAGTAGTAGGAGGAGGCACACTGAAGCTTTCTTT. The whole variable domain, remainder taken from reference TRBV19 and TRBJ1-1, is DGGITQSPKYLFRKEGQNVTLSCEQNLNHDAMYWYRQDPGQGLRLIYYSQIVNDFQKGDIAEGYSVSREKKESFPLTVTSAQKNPTAFYLCASSRRRHTEAFFGQGTRLTVV.

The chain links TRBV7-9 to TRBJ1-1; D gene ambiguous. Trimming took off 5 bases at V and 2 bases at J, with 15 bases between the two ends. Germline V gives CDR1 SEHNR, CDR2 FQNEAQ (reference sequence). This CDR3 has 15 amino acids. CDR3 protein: CASSTIGRRNTEAFF. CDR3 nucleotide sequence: TGTGCCAGCAGCACCATCGGGAGGAGAAACACTGAAGCTTTCTTT.